The subject of this entry is one TCR beta chain. Its target is not known. ViraFEST expansion of antigen-specific CD4+ T cells with viral peptide pools preceded sequencing. Cultured cells yielded isolated CD4+ T cells after 10 days. It was two doses of either the BNT162b2 or mRNA-1273 vaccine that participants received. V lost 3 bases to trimming and J lost 1 base, with 10 bases between them. There are 14 residues in the CDR3. Germline V gene sequence: CDR1 SGDLS, CDR2 YYNGEE. Using immunoSEQ multiplex PCR, the repertoire was profiled, and TCRdb retains in-frame clones only, with some absent. In the table there are about 59,000 clones, about 78% of which are singletons. These data are taken from a study of vaccination effects on CD4 cells after COVID-19. Study background: Post-vaccine samples followed the second dose by a median of 72 days.

Notes on the study in general: By a late point after vaccination, infection- and vaccine-induced clones had shrunk markedly through clonal contraction.

The chain has TRBV9 and TRBJ1-2; D is ambiguous. The TCR comes from a human donor who received a COVID-19 vaccine. The sequenced sample was CD4+ T cells from PBMCs cultured with HCoV-OC43 spike peptides, obtained after COVID-19 vaccination. As for subset: HCoV-OC43 spike overlapping peptide pool stimulation. DNA of the CDR3: TGTGCCAGCAGCGGAAACAGAGTTAACTATGGCTACACCTTC. Translating it yields CASSGNRVNYGYTF.